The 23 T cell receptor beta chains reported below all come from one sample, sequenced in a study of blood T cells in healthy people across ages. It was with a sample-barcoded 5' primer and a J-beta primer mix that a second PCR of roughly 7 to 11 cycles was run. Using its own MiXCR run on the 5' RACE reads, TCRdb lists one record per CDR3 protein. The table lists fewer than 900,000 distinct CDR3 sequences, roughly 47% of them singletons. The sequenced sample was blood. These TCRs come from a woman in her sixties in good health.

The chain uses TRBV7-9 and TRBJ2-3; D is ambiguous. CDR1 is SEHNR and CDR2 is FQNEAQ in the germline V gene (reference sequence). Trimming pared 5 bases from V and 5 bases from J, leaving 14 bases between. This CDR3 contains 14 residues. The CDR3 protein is CASSTWGSEDTQYF. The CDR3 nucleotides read TGTGCCAGCAGCACCTGGGGTTCGGAAGATACGCAGTATTTT.

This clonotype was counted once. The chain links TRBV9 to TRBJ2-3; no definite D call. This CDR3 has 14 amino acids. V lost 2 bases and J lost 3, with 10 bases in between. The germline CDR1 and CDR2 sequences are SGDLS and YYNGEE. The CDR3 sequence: CASSVASTTDTQYF. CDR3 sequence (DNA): TGTGCCAGCAGCGTGGCGTCGACAACAGATACGCAGTATTTT.

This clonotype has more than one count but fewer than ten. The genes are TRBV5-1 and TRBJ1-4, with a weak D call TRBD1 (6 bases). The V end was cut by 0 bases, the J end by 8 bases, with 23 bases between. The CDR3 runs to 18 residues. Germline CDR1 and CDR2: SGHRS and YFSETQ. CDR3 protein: CASSLGPLRAGTMEKLFF. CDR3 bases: TGCGCCAGCAGCTTGGGACCCTTACGAGCCGGGACAATGGAAAAACTGTTTTTT.

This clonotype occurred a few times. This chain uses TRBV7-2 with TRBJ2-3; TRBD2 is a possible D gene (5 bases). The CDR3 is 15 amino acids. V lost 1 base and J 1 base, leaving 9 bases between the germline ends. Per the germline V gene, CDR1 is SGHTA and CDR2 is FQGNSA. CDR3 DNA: TGTGCCAGCAGCTTAGGGGCGCGGGGCACAGATACGCAGTATTTT. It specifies CASSLGARGTDTQYF.

CDR3 coding DNA: TGTGCCAGCTCATTAAGCGGGGGCGGCGAAAAACTGTTTTTT. This translates into CASSLSGGGEKLFF. The rearrangement joins TRBV18 to TRBJ1-4, with D perhaps TRBD1 (6 bases). CDR1 and CDR2 from the germline V gene are KGHSH and LQKENI. Trimming took 5 bases from V and 8 from J, leaving 15 bases between them. The length of the CDR3 is 14 residues.

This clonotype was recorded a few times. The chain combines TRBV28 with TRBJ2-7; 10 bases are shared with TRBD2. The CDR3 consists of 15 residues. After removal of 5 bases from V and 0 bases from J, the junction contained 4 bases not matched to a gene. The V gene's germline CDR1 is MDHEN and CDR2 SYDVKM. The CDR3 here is CASSNSGRNSYEQYF. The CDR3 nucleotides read TGTGCCAGCAGTAATAGCGGGAGGAACTCCTACGAGCAGTACTTC.

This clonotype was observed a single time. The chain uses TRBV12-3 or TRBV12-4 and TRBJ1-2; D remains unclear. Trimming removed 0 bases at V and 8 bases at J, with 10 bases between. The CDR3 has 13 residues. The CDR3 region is CASSLAQAAGYTF. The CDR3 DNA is TGTGCCAGCAGTTTAGCCCAGGCGGCCGGCTACACCTTC.

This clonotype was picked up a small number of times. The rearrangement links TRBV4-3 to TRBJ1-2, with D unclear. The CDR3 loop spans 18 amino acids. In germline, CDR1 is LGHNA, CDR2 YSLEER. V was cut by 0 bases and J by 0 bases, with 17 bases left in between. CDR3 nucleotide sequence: TGCGCCAGCAGCCAAGATAGTAGGAGCTCCGCAACTAACTATGGCTACACCTTC. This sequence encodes CASSQDSRSSATNYGYTF.

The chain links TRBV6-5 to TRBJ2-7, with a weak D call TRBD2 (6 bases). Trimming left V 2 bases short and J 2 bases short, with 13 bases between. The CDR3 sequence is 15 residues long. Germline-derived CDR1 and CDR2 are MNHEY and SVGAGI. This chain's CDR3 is CASSYIAAGTYEQYF. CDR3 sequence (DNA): TGTGCCAGCAGTTACATTGCGGCGGGGACCTACGAGCAGTACTTC.

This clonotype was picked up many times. The CDR3 sequence is CASTSRGGGYGYTF. The CDR3 coding sequence is TGTGCCAGCACCTCCCGCGGCGGAGGCTATGGCTACACCTTC. This chain uses TRBV27 with TRBJ1-2; D is ambiguous. This CDR3 is built from 14 residues. CDR1 is MNHEY, CDR2 SMNVEV, per germline (reference sequence). Trimming left V 7 bases short and J 4 bases short, with 16 bases between.

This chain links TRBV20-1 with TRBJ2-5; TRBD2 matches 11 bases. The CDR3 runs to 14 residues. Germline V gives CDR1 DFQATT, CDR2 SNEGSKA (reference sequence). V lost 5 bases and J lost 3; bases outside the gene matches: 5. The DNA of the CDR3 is TGCAGTGCTCCTCCGGGACTAGCGGAAGAGACCCAGTACTTC. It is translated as CSAPPGLAEETQYF.

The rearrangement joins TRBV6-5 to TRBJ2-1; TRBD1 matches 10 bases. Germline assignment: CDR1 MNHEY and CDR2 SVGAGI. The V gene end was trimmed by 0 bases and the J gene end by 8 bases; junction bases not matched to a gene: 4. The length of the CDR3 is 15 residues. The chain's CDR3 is CASSYSGTGEYEQFF. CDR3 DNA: TGTGCCAGCAGTTACTCCGGGACAGGGGAATATGAGCAGTTCTTC.

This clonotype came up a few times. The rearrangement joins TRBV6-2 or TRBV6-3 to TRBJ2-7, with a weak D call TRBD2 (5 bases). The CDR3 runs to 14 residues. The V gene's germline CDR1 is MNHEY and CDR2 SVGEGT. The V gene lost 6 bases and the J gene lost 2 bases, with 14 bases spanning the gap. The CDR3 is CASRFGGRAYEQYF. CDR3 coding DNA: TGTGCCAGCAGATTCGGAGGTCGCGCCTACGAGCAGTACTTC.

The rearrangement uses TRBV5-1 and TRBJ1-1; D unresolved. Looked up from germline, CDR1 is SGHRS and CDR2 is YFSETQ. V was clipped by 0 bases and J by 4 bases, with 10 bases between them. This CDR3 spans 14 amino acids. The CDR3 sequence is CASSLVTPGTEAFF. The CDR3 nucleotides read TGCGCCAGCAGCTTGGTTACACCGGGCACTGAAGCTTTCTTT.

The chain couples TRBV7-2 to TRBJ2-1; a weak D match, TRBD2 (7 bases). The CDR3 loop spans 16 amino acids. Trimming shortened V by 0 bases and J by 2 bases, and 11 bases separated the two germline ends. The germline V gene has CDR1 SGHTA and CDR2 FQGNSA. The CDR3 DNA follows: TGTGCCAGCAGCTTAGCGTCCGGGGGGCCCTACAATGAGCAGTTCTTC. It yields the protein CASSLASGGPYNEQFF.

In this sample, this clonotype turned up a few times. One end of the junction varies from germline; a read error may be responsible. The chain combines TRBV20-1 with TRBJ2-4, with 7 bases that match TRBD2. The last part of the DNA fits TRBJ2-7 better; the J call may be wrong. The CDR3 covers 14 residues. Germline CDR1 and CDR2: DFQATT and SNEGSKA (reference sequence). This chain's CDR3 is CSVRRSSGPYEQYF. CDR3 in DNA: TGCAGTGTTAGACGTTCTAGCGGCCCCTACGAGCAGTACTTC.

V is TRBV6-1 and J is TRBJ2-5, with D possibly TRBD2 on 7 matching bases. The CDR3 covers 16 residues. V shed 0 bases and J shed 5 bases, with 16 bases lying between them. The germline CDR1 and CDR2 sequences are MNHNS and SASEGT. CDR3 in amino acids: CASSEAWGGASETQYF. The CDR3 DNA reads TGTGCCAGCAGTGAAGCGTGGGGGGGCGCTTCGGAGACCCAGTACTTC.

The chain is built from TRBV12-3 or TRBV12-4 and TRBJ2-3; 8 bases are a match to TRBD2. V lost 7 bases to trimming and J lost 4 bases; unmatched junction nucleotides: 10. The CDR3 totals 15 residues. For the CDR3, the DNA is TGTGCCAGCAATCCAGCGGGGGCCGGCCCAGATACGCAGTATTTT. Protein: CASNPAGAGPDTQYF.

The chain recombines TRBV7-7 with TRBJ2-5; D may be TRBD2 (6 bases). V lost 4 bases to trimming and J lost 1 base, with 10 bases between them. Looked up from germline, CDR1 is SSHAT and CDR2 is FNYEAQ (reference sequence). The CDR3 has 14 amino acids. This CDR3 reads CASSSMTSQETQYF. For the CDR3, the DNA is TGTGCCAGCAGCTCCATGACTAGCCAAGAGACCCAGTACTTC.

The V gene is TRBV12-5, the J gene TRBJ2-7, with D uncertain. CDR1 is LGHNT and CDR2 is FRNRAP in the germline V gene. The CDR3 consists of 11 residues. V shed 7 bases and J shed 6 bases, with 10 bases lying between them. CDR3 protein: CASAQAPEQYF. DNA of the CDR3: TGTGCTAGTGCCCAGGCCCCCGAGCAGTACTTC.

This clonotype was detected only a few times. The CDR3 sequence: CASSWDSFNGYTF. The CDR3 coding sequence is TGTGCCAGCAGCTGGGACAGCTTTAATGGCTACACCTTC. The chain combines TRBV5-4 with TRBJ1-2; 7 bases align to TRBD1. Germline CDR1 and CDR2: SGHNT and YYREEE (reference sequence). The length of the CDR3 is 13 residues. Unmatched junction bases numbered 5, after V lost 3 bases and J lost 6 bases.

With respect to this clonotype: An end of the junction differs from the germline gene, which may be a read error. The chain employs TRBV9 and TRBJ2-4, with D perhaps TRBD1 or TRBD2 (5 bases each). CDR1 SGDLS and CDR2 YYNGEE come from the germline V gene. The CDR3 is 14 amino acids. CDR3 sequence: CASSAPGTKNIQYF. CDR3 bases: TGTGCCAGCAGCGCCCCAGGGACCAAGAACATTCAGTACTTC.

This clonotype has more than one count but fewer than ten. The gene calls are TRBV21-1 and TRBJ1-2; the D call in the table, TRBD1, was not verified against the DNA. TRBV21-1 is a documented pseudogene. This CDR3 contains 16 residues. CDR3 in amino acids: CASSKRGQLTNYGYTF. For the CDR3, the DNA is TGTGCCAGCAGCAAGCGGGGACAGCTAACTAACTATGGCTACACCTTC.